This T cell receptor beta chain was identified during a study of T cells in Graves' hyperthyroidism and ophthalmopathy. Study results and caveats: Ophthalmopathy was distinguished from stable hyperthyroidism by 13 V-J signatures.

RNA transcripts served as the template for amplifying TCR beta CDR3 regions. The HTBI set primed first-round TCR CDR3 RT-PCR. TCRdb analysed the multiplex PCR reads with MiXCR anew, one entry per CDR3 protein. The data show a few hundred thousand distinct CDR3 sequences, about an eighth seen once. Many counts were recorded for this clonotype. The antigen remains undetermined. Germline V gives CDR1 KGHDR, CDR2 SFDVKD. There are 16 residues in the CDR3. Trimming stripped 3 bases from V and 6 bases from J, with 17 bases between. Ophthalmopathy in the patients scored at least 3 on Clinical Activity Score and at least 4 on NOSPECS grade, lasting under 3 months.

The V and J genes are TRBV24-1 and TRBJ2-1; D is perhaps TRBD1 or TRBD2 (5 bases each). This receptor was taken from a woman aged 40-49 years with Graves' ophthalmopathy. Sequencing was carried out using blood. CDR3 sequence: CATSDVGPIGANEQFF. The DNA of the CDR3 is TGTGCCACCAGTGATGTGGGACCTATTGGGGCCAATGAGCAGTTCTTC.